Sequencing of this T cell receptor (beta chain) was carried out in a study of cytomegalovirus exposure and HLA in healthy donors. Vbeta (60) and Jbeta (13) primers were used in the PCR. Assay: immunoSEQ multiplex PCR; the TCRdb copy retains only in-frame clones and omits some. This table has some 130,000 clones, 82% appearing once. The TCR comes from a boy younger than 18 in good health and CMV-seronegative. The sequencing input was PBMCs.

As DNA, the CDR3 is TGTGCCAGCAGTTCCCTAGCGGGAGGGCCGGGTGATACGCAGTATTTT. It encodes CASSSLAGGPGDTQYF. This sequence joins TRBV27 and TRBJ2-3, with 12 bases that match TRBD2. Germline CDR1 reads MNHEY; CDR2 reads SMNVEV (reference sequence). This CDR3 comprises 16 residues. V shed 4 bases, J shed 6 bases, and the junction held 8 bases outside the gene matches.